This is a list of T cell receptor beta chains from one sample in a study of cytomegalovirus exposure and HLA in healthy donors. This table comes from immunoSEQ multiplex PCR, and its TCRdb copy is limited to in-frame clones, with some not included. This table holds 65,000 to 85,000 clones, roughly 76% found once. Sequencing was performed on PBMCs. These receptors all come from a male donor in good health and CMV-seropositive. CDR3s include the opening cysteine and the closing phenylalanine or tryptophan. Each record gives: J gene, V gene, D gene, clone size, CDR3 protein, CDR3 DNA. The D gene is left open where the match is weak. A clone size is listed for some rows: how often the clone was seen (once, few, many), or a class if it is expanded.

TRBJ1-1,TRBV7-9,-,-,CASSLETVGRVTEAFF,TGTGCCAGCAGCTTGGAGACAGTAGGTAGGGTCACTGAAGCTTTCTTT
TRBJ1-6,TRBV7-6,TRBD1,-,CASSYQQGDNSPLHF,TGTGCCAGCAGCTATCAACAGGGGGACAATTCACCCCTCCACTTT
TRBJ1-2,TRBV14,-,-,CASSQYRSPYGYTF,TGTGCCAGCAGCCAATACAGGAGTCCCTATGGCTACACCTTC
TRBJ2-2,TRBV19,TRBD1,-,CASRGQGSTGELFF,TGTGCCAGTAGGGGACAGGGGAGCACCGGGGAGCTGTTTTTT
TRBJ1-3,TRBV18,-,-,CASSLGPGGGNTIYF,TGTGCCAGCTCACTCGGCCCCGGCGGGGGAAACACCATATATTTT
TRBJ2-7,TRBV2,TRBD2,-,CASRKDSGVTGAEQYF,TGTGCCAGCAGGAAAGATAGCGGGGTTACGGGGGCGGAGCAGTACTTC
TRBJ2-7,TRBV29-1,TRBD2,-,CSVEDPLGPGRGEQYF,TGCAGCGTTGAAGACCCTCTCGGCCCAGGGAGGGGCGAGCAGTACTTC
TRBJ1-6,TRBV6-5,TRBD1,-,CASRRDRENSPLHF,TGTGCCAGCAGACGGGACAGGGAAAATTCACCCCTCCACTTT
TRBJ1-5,TRBV27,-,-,CASSLEGFDNQPQHF,TGTGCCAGCAGTTTAGAGGGATTCGACAATCAGCCCCAGCATTTT
TRBJ2-7,TRBV7-6,TRBD2,once,CASSLELAGQYEQYF,TGTGCCAGCAGCTTAGAACTAGCGGGCCAATACGAGCAGTACTTC
TRBJ2-7,TRBV7-9,-,-,CSSSAPSAGKYF,TGTTCCAGCAGCGCCCCCTCGGCAGGGAAGTACTTC
TRBJ1-1,TRBV7-9,-,-,CASSLAVSEAFF,TGTGCCAGCAGCTTAGCGGTATCTGAGGCTTTCTTT
TRBJ2-2,TRBV5-5,TRBD1,-,CASSQRQGVGTGELFF,TGTGCCAGCAGCCAAAGACAGGGGGTGGGGACCGGGGAGCTGTTTTTT
TRBJ1-2,TRBV5-6,-,-,CASSLLPFGTSNYGYTF,TGTGCCAGCAGCCTCTTACCTTTCGGGACTTCGAACTATGGCTACACCTTC
TRBJ1-5,TRBV6-1,-,-,CASSGQQNQPQHF,TGTGCCAGCAGCGGACAGCAGAATCAGCCCCAGCATTTT
TRBJ1-4,TRBV7-2,-,-,CASSPTGREKLFF,TGTGCCAGCAGCCCGACTGGTCGGGAAAAACTGTTTTTT
TRBJ1-4,TRBV5-4,TRBD1,few,CASSKDRINEKLFF,TGTGCCAGCAGCAAGGACAGGATAAATGAAAAACTGTTTTTT
TRBJ1-1,TRBV5-1,TRBD1,once,CASSLWTGGSTEAFF,TGCGCCAGCAGCTTGTGGACAGGCGGTAGCACTGAAGCTTTCTTT
TRBJ1-2,TRBV18,TRBD1,-,CASSLLPPGQSNYGYTF,TGTGCCAGCTCCTTACTACCTCCGGGACAGTCTAACTATGGCTACACCTTC
TRBJ1-1,TRBV19,TRBD1,-,CASSTGQGVGTEAFF,TGTGCCAGTAGTACGGGTCAGGGGGTAGGCACTGAAGCTTTCTTT
TRBJ2-1,TRBV30,-,-,CAWSEGGGINEQFF,TGTGCCTGGAGTGAGGGCGGAGGGATCAATGAGCAGTTCTTC
TRBJ1-1,TRBV4-2,TRBD1,few,CASSQGNRGRGNTEAFF,TGTGCCAGCAGCCAAGGTAACAGGGGGCGCGGCAACACTGAAGCTTTCTTT
TRBJ2-5,TRBV9,TRBD1,-,CASSITTGGGTQYF,TGTGCCAGCAGCATTACGACAGGGGGGGGGACCCAGTACTTC
TRBJ2-1,TRBV2,-,-,CASSVGVKKFF,TGTGCCAGCAGTGTCGGGGTTAAGAAGTTCTTC
TRBJ2-2,TRBV6-1,TRBD2,-,CANRLAEYTGELFF,TGTGCCAACCGACTAGCGGAGTACACCGGGGAGCTGTTTTTT
TRBJ2-7,TRBV14,TRBD1,-,CASSPRQGAGYEQYF,TGTGCCAGCAGCCCGAGACAGGGGGCTGGCTACGAGCAGTACTTC
TRBJ1-1,TRBV19,-,-,CASSTDRPVGNTEAFF,TGTGCCAGTAGTACAGACAGGCCTGTGGGGAACACTGAAGCTTTCTTT
TRBJ2-1,TRBV4-1,TRBD2,few,CASSPLLAGAGNEQFF,TGCGCCAGCAGCCCGCTCCTAGCGGGGGCCGGCAATGAGCAGTTCTTC
TRBJ1-3,TRBV15,-,-,CATSRDRYTAGNTIYF,TGTGCCACCAGCAGAGATCGTTATACAGCTGGAAACACCATATATTTT
TRBJ2-1,TRBV5-1,-,-,CASSLEGLGRNEQFF,TGCGCCAGCAGCTTGGAGGGACTTGGTAGAAATGAGCAGTTCTTC
TRBJ2-7,TRBV7-9,TRBD1,-,CASSSNLRDRPYEQYF,TGTGCCAGCAGCTCTAATCTCCGGGACAGACCCTACGAGCAGTACTTC
TRBJ2-4,TRBV28,TRBD2,-,CASSPGTSGGLNIQYF,TGTGCCAGCAGTCCCGGGACTAGCGGGGGGTTGAACATTCAGTACTTC
TRBJ1-1,TRBV4-1,-,-,CASSQGKGLNTEAFF,TGCGCCAGCAGCCAAGGAAAGGGGCTGAACACTGAAGCTTTCTTT
TRBJ1-1,TRBV5-4,TRBD1,-,CASSPGGEAFF,TGTGCCAGCAGCCCAGGGGGGGAAGCTTTCTTT
TRBJ2-7,TRBV6-5,TRBD2,-,CASSYVAGKGREQYF,TGTGCCAGCAGTTACGTAGCGGGGAAAGGTAGGGAGCAGTACTTC
TRBJ2-7,TRBV4-1,TRBD1,-,CASSGTVFYEQYF,TGCGCCAGCAGCGGGACAGTATTTTACGAGCAGTACTTC
TRBJ2-5,TRBV6-5,TRBD1,-,CASSLYAGTGETQYF,TGTGCCAGCAGTCTTTACGCCGGGACAGGGGAGACCCAGTACTTC
TRBJ2-7,TRBV4-3,TRBD2,-,CASSLGTSGGAYEQYF,TGCGCCAGCAGCCTCGGGACTAGCGGGGGGGCCTACGAGCAGTATTTC
TRBJ2-3,TRBV19,-,-,CASSIGASEADTQYF,TGTGCCAGTAGCATTGGGGCTAGCGAGGCAGATACGCAGTATTTT
TRBJ1-2,TRBV9,-,-,CASSPTNNYGYTF,TGTGCCAGCAGCCCAACAAACAACTATGGCTACACCTTC
TRBJ2-1,TRBV5-6,-,-,CASSLDVGKQFF,TGTGCCAGCAGCTTGGATGTCGGGAAGCAGTTCTTC
TRBJ2-7,TRBV6-5,-,few,CASRPNRDNYEQYF,TGTGCCAGCAGACCAAACCGGGACAACTACGAGCAGTACTTC
TRBJ2-5,TRBV27,TRBD2,few,CASSLGSGGPVLETQYF,TGTGCCAGCAGTTTGGGTAGCGGGGGGCCCGTTCTGGAGACCCAGTACTTC
TRBJ2-3,TRBV5-1,-,-,CASSLVGGGTDTQYF,TGCGCCAGCAGCTTGGTGGGCGGGGGCACAGATACGCAGTATTTT
TRBJ2-2,TRBV5-4,TRBD1,-,CASSDRGTGVTGELFF,TGTGCCAGCAGCGACCGGGGGACAGGGGTCACCGGGGAGCTGTTTTTT
TRBJ1-2,TRBV27,-,-,CASSAGSMGYGYTF,TGTGCCAGCAGCGCGGGGTCTATGGGCTATGGCTACACCTTC
TRBJ1-4,TRBV6-5,TRBD1,few,CASSRGIREKLFF,TGTGCCAGCAGCAGGGGGATACGGGAAAAACTGTTTTTT
TRBJ1-2,TRBV28,TRBD1,-,CASSWDSLNYGYTF,TGTGCCAGCAGCTGGGACAGCCTTAACTATGGCTACACCTTC
TRBJ1-6,TRBV2,-,-,CASSAGALNSPLHF,TGTGCCAGCAGTGCAGGGGCCCTAAATTCACCCCTCCACTTT
TRBJ1-1,TRBV6-5,-,few,CASSPGYDTEAFF,TGTGCCAGCAGCCCAGGGTACGACACTGAAGCTTTCTTT
TRBJ2-3,TRBV5-1,TRBD2,-,CASSPGLAGADTQYF,TGCGCCAGCAGCCCTGGACTAGCGGGAGCGGATACGCAGTATTTT
TRBJ2-1,TRBV7-3,-,-,CASSLSGGASNEQFF,TGTGCCAGCAGCTTAAGTGGGGGGGCCTCTAATGAGCAGTTCTTC
TRBJ2-4,TRBV5-1,-,-,CASSLEAGRLQGNIQYF,TGCGCCAGCAGCTTGGAGGCGGGGCGACTTCAGGGAAACATTCAGTACTTC
TRBJ1-1,TRBV27,TRBD1,-,CASSVQGDDTEAFF,TGTGCCAGCAGTGTACAGGGGGACGACACTGAAGCTTTCTTT
TRBJ1-5,TRBV5-3,TRBD1,-,CARSQGTGDSRRPQHF,TGTGCCAGAAGCCAGGGGACAGGAGATAGTCGTCGGCCCCAGCATTTT
TRBJ2-7,TRBV6-5,-,-,CASSYSNRLASYEQYF,TGTGCCAGCAGTTACTCGAATCGACTTGCCTCCTACGAGCAGTACTTC
TRBJ2-4,TRBV19,-,-,CASSIGGNKNIQYF,TGTGCCAGTAGTATAGGCGGGAATAAAAACATTCAGTACTTC
TRBJ1-5,TRBV19,-,-,CASTGQIYGNQPQHF,TGTGCCAGTACTGGACAGATCTATGGCAATCAGCCCCAGCATTTT